This TCR beta chain derives from a study of T cell responses to AZD1222 COVID-19 vaccine. Study findings and constraints: Unmutated variant regions reportedly attract nearly half of all spike-specific TCRs. Just a handful of AZD1222 recipients tested seropositive at baseline. Mostly white British, mostly female donors; authors suggested clonal diversity may be underestimated.

Clones were sequenced by immunoSEQ multiplex PCR, and TCRdb holds only the in-frame ones, with some missing. The table includes roughly 140,000 clones, roughly 93% detected once. Details on this clone: Its target is not known.

Germline assignment: CDR1 SQVTM and CDR2 ANQGSEA. The CDR3 runs to 11 residues. Between the trimmed V and J ends, which lost 7 bases and 8 bases, there was a span of 14 bases. The chain has TRBV29-1 and TRBJ1-1, with TRBD1 as a possible D gene (6 bases). This clonotype was sampled from an adult who received the AZD1222 COVID-19 vaccine. Sequences were derived from peripheral blood, sampled 28 days after the second AZD1222 dose. The CDR3 DNA reads as TGCAGCGCTTGGGGGGGCTTGGAAGCTTTCTTT. It encodes CSAWGGLEAFF.